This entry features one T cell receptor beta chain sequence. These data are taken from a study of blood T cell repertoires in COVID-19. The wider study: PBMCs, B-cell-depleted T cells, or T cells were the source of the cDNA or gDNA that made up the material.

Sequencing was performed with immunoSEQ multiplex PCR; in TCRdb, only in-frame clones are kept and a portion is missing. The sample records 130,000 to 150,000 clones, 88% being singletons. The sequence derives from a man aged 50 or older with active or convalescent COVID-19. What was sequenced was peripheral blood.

DNA of the CDR3: TGCGCCAGCAGCCAGTCCGGGACTAGCGGGAGCGATGAGCAGTTCTTC. Translated: CASSQSGTSGSDEQFF. This rearrangement joins TRBV4-1 to TRBJ2-1, with TRBD2 matching over 14 bases. Trimming cost V 3 bases and J 8 bases; bases outside gene matches: 6. The CDR3 loop spans 16 amino acids. Germline values: CDR1 MGHRA, CDR2 YSYEKL.